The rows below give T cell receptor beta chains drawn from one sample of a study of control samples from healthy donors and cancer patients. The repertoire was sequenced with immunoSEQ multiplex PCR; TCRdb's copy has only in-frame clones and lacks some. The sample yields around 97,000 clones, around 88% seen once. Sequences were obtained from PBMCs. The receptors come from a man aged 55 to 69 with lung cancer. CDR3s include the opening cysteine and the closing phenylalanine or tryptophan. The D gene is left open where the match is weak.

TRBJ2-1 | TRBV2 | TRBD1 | CASRQGYEQFF
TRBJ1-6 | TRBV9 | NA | CASSVEGTLRPHF
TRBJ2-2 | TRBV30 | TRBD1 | CAWRDRDRGLSGELFF
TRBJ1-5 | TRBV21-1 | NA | CASSKLGPDTEGNQPQHF
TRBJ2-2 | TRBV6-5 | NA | CASRTGTGELFF
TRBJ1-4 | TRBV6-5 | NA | CASRGVYNEKLFF
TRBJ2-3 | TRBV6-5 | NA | CASSYFSSTSTDTQYF
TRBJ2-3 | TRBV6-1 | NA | CASSGTVGRATDTQYF
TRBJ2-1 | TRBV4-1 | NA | CASSQKRGAQTDNEQFF
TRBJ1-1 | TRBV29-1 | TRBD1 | CSVVRDSGREAFF
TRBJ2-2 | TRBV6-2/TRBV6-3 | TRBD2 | CASSYRTSGSNTGELFF
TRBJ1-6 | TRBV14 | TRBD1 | CASSQDEGAGSYNSPLHF
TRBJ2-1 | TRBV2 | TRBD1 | CASRTGTGGNNEQFF
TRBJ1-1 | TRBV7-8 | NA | CASRKVELTEAFF
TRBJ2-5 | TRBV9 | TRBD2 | CASSVRGEETQYF
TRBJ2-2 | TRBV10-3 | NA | CAIKGSLELFF
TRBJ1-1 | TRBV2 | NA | CASRRDFQNTEAFF
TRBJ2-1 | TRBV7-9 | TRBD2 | CASSLGRGGTGYEQFF
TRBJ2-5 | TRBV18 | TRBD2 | CASSPPGGSQETQYF
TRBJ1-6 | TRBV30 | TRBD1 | CAWSVGRGLGGSPLHF
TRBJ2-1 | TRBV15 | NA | CATSPQGSEQFF
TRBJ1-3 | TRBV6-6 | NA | CASSSVTISSGNTIYF
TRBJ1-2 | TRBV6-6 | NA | CASTDGAGYGYTF
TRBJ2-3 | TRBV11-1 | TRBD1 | CASSLQGIAVTDTQYF
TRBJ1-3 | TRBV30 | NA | CAWNYGSGNTIYF
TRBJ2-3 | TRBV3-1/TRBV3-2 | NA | CASSHTADPTDTQYF
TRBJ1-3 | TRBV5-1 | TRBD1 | CASSLGQGAGNTIYF
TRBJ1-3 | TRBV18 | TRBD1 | CASSPPWDSSGNTIYF
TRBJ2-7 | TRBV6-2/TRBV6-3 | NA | CASSYSGQLNYEQYF
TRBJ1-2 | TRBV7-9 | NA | CASSLQINYGYTF
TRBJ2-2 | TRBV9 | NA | CASSVEPEYTGELFF
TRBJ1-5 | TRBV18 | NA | CASSPSLGNSNQPQHF
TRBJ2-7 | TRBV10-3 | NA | CAIRDSTGNEQYF
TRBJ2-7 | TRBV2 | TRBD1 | CASQEPGTGTYEQYF
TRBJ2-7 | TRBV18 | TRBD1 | CASSRDSYEQYF
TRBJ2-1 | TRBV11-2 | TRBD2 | CASSPGGGYEQFF
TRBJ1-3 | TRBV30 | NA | CAWGTGSGNTIYF
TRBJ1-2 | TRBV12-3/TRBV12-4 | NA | CASIGTSYGYTF
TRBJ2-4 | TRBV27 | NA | CASSSPSGEDIQYF
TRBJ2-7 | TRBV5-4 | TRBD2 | CASSLGRGGYEQYF
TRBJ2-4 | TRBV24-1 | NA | CATSNEGNIQYF
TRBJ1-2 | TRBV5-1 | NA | CASSLGPEDGYTF
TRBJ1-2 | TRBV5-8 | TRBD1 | CASSPRQGVNFNYGYTF
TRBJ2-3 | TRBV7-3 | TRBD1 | CASSQLGGHTDTQYF
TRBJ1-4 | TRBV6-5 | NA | CASSRQATNEKLFF
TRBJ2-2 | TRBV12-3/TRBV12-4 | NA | CASSLLAGELFF
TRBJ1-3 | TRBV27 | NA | CASSDDGGGTIYF
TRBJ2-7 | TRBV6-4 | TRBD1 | CASSVRGQETYEQYF
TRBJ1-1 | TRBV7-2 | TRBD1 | CASSLRDRGTEAFF